One and the same sample provided the 13 T cell receptor beta chains below, sequenced in a study of Graves' ophthalmopathy and Graves' hyperthyroidism. The study amplified TCR beta CDR3 regions using RNA transcripts. RT-PCR in the first round used HTBI primers; a second-round multiplex PCR followed. TCRdb re-called the multiplex PCR reads with MiXCR, one entry per CDR3 protein. Here the sample spans roughly 400,000 distinct CDR3 sequences, 15% being singletons. Material for sequencing was peripheral blood. These receptors were collected from a young woman with stable Graves' hyperthyroidism.

The rearrangement links TRBV11-2 to TRBJ2-2; D may be TRBD1 (5 bases). Germline V CDR1 and CDR2: SGHAT, FQNNGV. The CDR3 totals 17 residues. V lost 4 bases to trimming and J lost 3 bases, with 18 bases between them. The CDR3 DNA is TGTGCCAGCAGCTCGCGAGCAGGGTCTATGGACACCGGGGAGCTGTTTTTT. Translated, it gives CASSSRAGSMDTGELFF. Combining the CDR3 with reference TRBV11-2 and TRBJ2-2 gives the whole variable domain EAGVAQSPRYKIIEKRQSVAFWCNPISGHATLYWYQQILGQGPKLLIQFQNNGVVDDSQLPKDRFSAERLKGVDSTLKIQPAKLEDSAVYLCASSSRAGSMDTGELFFGEGSRLTVL.

This clonotype was observed many times. The chain carries TRBV6-2 or TRBV6-3 and TRBJ2-6, with unresolved D. V lost 2 bases to trimming and J lost 4 bases, with 9 bases between them. The CDR3 runs 15 residues. Germline V gene lookup returns CDR1 MNHEY and CDR2 SVGEGT. CDR3 sequence (DNA): TGTGCCAGCAGTTACAGGGTATCGGGGGCCAACGTCCTGACTTTC. Translation gives CASSYRVSGANVLTF.

There are many counts of this clonotype. The rearrangement links TRBV29-1 to TRBJ2-5; unclear D gene. The germline gives CDR1 SQVTM, CDR2 ANQGSEA. The CDR3 loop spans 12 amino acids. V lost 0 bases and J 4 bases, leaving 6 bases between the germline ends. The CDR3 nucleotides are TGCAGCGTTGAAGAAACCGTAGAGACCCAGTACTTC. Its translation is CSVEETVETQYF.

This clonotype came up many times. The V call is TRBV15, the J call TRBJ1-2; D is uncertain. Germline assignment: CDR1 LNHNV and CDR2 YYDKDF (reference sequence). V was clipped by 0 bases and J by 4 bases, with 9 bases between them. CDR3 length: 14 amino acids. The CDR3: CATSRDPSVYGYTF. CDR3 bases: TGTGCCACCAGCAGAGATCCGTCAGTCTATGGCTACACCTTC.

V gene TRBV9 combines with J gene TRBJ2-7; TRBD1 matches 8 bases. The CDR3 is made up of 14 amino acids. V shed 2 bases, J shed 3 bases, and the junction held 4 bases outside the gene matches. Germline lookup yields CDR1 SGDLS and CDR2 YYNGEE. CDR3 region: CASSVGTGNYEQYF. CDR3 DNA sequence: TGTGCCAGCAGCGTGGGGACAGGAAACTACGAGCAGTACTTC.

This clonotype was detected many times. The chain joins TRBV12-3 or TRBV12-4 to TRBJ1-2; TRBD1 is a possible D gene (6 bases). CDR3 length: 14 residues. V was trimmed by 3 bases and J by 12 bases, leaving 20 bases between them. The CDR3 nucleotides read TGTGCCAGCAGTTTCGGGGGGCGTGCGACGGTTCACACCTTC. Protein sequence: CASSFGGRATVHTF.

At least ten counts were recorded for this clonotype. V usage is TRBV6-5 and J usage is TRBJ1-2; the D gene is possibly TRBD1 (6 bases). Trimming shortened V by 10 bases and J by 6 bases, and 15 bases separated the two germline ends. The length of the CDR3 is 12 residues. Germline V gene lookup returns CDR1 MNHEY and CDR2 SVGAGI. The CDR3 bases are TGTGCCACCACCGTAACAGGGAATGGCTACACCTTC. It codes for CATTVTGNGYTF.

The chain uses TRBV19 and TRBJ2-6; perhaps TRBD1 as D (6 bases). Between the trimmed V and J ends, which lost 5 bases and 0 bases, there was a span of 29 bases. CDR3 length equals 22 residues. CDR1 and CDR2 (germline): LNHDA, SQIVND (reference sequence). CDR3: CASSARRTAKYPGSSGANVLTF. CDR3 nucleotide sequence: TGTGCCAGTAGTGCCCGGCGGACAGCAAAATATCCCGGTAGCTCTGGGGCCAACGTCCTGACTTTC.

This clonotype has ten or more counts. The chain has TRBV5-1 and TRBJ2-7, with 9 bases identical to TRBD1. Germline V gene data show CDR1 as SGHRS and CDR2 as YFSETQ. The CDR3 is 15 amino acids. The V and J ends lost 2 bases and 1 base, in that order; junction bases with no gene match: 4. In nucleotides, the CDR3 is TGCGCCAGCAGCTTTTGGACAGGGGAATCCTACGAGCAGTACTTC. It yields the protein CASSFWTGESYEQYF.

This clonotype came up many times. This chain uses TRBV19 with TRBJ1-5; TRBD1 aligns across 7 bases. Germline V lookup: CDR1 LNHDA, CDR2 SQIVND (reference sequence). The V and J ends lost 5 bases and 7 bases, in that order; junction bases with no gene match: 8. The CDR3 runs to 14 residues. The CDR3 DNA follows: TGTGCCAGTAGTCGTACAGGGGAGGGACAGCCCCAGCATTTT. Translated, it gives CASSRTGEGQPQHF.

This clonotype was picked up many times. The chain joins TRBV7-9 to TRBJ1-1, with D perhaps TRBD1 (6 bases). This CDR3 region has 14 residues. Trimming stripped 7 bases from V and 5 bases from J, with 17 bases between. Germline CDR1 SEHNR, CDR2 FQNEAQ (reference sequence). CDR3 in amino acids: CASILQGVGTEAFF. Written as DNA, the CDR3 is TGTGCCAGCATTCTACAGGGAGTTGGTACTGAAGCTTTCTTT.

This clonotype was seen at least ten times. The J gene is TRBJ1-6, the V gene TRBV7-9; D gene unclear. The V gene's germline CDR1 is SEHNR and CDR2 FQNEAQ (reference sequence). The CDR3 sequence is 14 residues long. The V and J ends lost 6 bases and 10 bases respectively, with 16 bases between them. This chain's CDR3 is CASRGSLLGSPLHF. As DNA, the CDR3 is TGTGCCAGCAGGGGGTCTCTTTTGGGCTCACCCCTCCACTTT.

This clonotype was seen many times. The chain couples TRBV6-2 or TRBV6-3 to TRBJ1-6; maybe TRBD1 (5 bases). There are 16 residues in the CDR3. CDR1 and CDR2 (germline): MNHEY, SVGEGT. The ends were cut back, 2 bases at V and 7 bases at J, with 15 bases in the middle. CDR3 nucleotide sequence: TGTGCCAGCAGTTACGGCAGCGACAGATCAAATTCACCCCTCCACTTT. It codes for CASSYGSDRSNSPLHF.